The subject of this entry is one T cell receptor beta chain. What it binds is unknown. A much larger clonotype is one base distant, so this may be a read error. Germline-derived CDR1 and CDR2 are DFQATT and SNEGSKA (reference sequence). The CDR3 is 14 residues long. Between the trimmed V and J ends, which lost 3 bases and 2 bases, there was a span of 14 bases. Unique molecular identifiers featured in each of the TCR beta cDNA libraries. TCRdb called the PCR reads again in MiXCR, with one record for every CDR3 protein. The table has under 200,000 distinct CDR3 sequences, roughly 40% seen once. The sample originates from a study of post-analysis software for immune sequencing data. Whole-study findings and limits: Controls showed lower frequencies than patients for a few TRBV segments, and TRBV5-6, TRBV5-1 and TRBV20-1 were among these. F-measure co-clustering was strong for batch-matched samples.

This receptor was obtained from a girl aged 10-17 years with multiple sclerosis. The specimen comprised blood, sampled after autologous hematopoietic stem cell transplantation. The chain is built from TRBV20-1 and TRBJ2-7, with D tentatively TRBD1 or TRBD2 (5 bases each). CDR3 sequence reads: CSARGLGTTYEQYF. CDR3 sequence (DNA): TGCAGTGCTAGGGGTCTCGGGACGACCTACGAGCAGTACTTC.